The 26 T cell receptor beta chains given below trace back to one sample, sequenced in a study of cytomegalovirus exposure and HLA in healthy donors. The PCR employed 60 Vbeta primers together with 13 Jbeta primers. The protocol was immunoSEQ multiplex PCR, while the TCRdb copy is restricted to in-frame clones and leaves out a portion. The sample yields some 150,000 clones, over 75% seen once. Source material: PBMCs. The receptor source for this set is a male donor in good health and CMV-seronegative.

The chain employs TRBV7-2 and TRBJ2-7; 11 bases fit TRBD2. CDR1 is SGHTA, CDR2 FQGNSA, per germline. This CDR3 has 16 amino acids. With V trimmed by 5 bases and J by 3 bases, 9 bases remained unmatched. CDR3 residues: CASSVLGTSGNYEQYF. Written as DNA, the CDR3 is TGTGCCAGCAGCGTCCTTGGGACTAGCGGTAACTACGAGCAGTACTTC. The variable domain in full, completed from reference TRBV7-2 and TRBJ2-7, reads GAGVSQSPSNKVTEKGKDVELRCDPISGHTALYWYRQSLGQGLEFLIYFQGNSAPDKSGLPSDRFSAERTGGSVSTLTIQRTQQEDSAVYLCASSVLGTSGNYEQYFGPGTRLTVT.

The chain employs TRBV25-1 and TRBJ1-3; 7 bases agree with TRBD1. CDR3 length equals 18 residues. Germline lookup yields CDR1 MGHDK and CDR2 SYGVNS. The V gene end was trimmed by 0 bases and the J gene end by 0 bases; junction bases not matched to a gene: 8. CDR3 in DNA: TGTGCCAGCAGTGAATATTATGGCGACAGGGTCTCTGGAAACACCATATATTTT. This codes for CASSEYYGDRVSGNTIYF. The full variable domain, rest sourced from reference TRBV25-1 and TRBJ1-3, is EADIYQTPRYLVIGTGKKITLECSQTMGHDKMYWYQQDPGMELHLIHYSYGVNSTEKGDLSSESTVSRIRTEHFPLTLESARPSHTSQYLCASSEYYGDRVSGNTIYFGEGSWLTVV.

This chain connects TRBV7-8 to TRBJ1-4; 9 positions match TRBD1. There are 13 residues in the CDR3. J gave up 7 bases and V 5 bases, and 2 bases lay outside the gene matches. Germline V lookup: CDR1 SGHVS, CDR2 FQNEAQ. The CDR3 DNA follows: TGTGCCAGCAGCCGGGACAGGGTTGAAAAACTGTTTTTT. The encoded protein is CASSRDRVEKLFF.

The chain uses TRBV19 and TRBJ1-1, with TRBD1 matching 8 bases. V shed 3 bases and J 0 bases; nucleotides not matched to a gene: 9. The CDR3 is 17 amino acids. The germline V gene encodes CDR1 LNHDA and CDR2 SQIVND (reference sequence). The CDR3 nucleotides read TGTGCCAGTAGTATGGACAGGGAGGGGGACATGAACACTGAAGCTTTCTTT. Translating it yields CASSMDREGDMNTEAFF.

The rearrangement uses TRBV29-1 and TRBJ2-3, with 11 positions matching TRBD2. The germline V gene has CDR1 SQVTM and CDR2 ANQGSEA. Trimming took 7 bases from V and 3 from J; bases not matched to a gene: 9. The CDR3 extends over 15 amino acids. The CDR3 bases are TGCAGCGCTTCGACTAGCGGGGTTCGAACAGATACGCAGTATTTT. It yields the protein CSASTSGVRTDTQYF.

The V gene is TRBV19, the J gene TRBJ2-3, with TRBD1 identical over 11 bases. Germline trimming cut 4 bases from V and 6 bases from J; bases unmatched to any gene: 12. This CDR3 has 17 amino acids. Germline CDR1 LNHDA, CDR2 SQIVND (reference sequence). Here the CDR3 reads CASSTILRTGGADTQYF. The DNA of the CDR3 is TGTGCCAGTAGTACAATACTACGGACAGGGGGCGCGGATACGCAGTATTTT.

This clone appeared once. The DNA for the CDR3 is TGTGCCAGCAGCTTAGCGTCAGAAGCTTTCTTT. It encodes CASSLASEAFF. The chain uses TRBV7-9 and TRBJ1-1, with unresolved D. The germline V gene has CDR1 SEHNR and CDR2 FQNEAQ (reference sequence). The CDR3 sequence is 11 residues long. With 0 bases removed from V and 8 bases from J, the gap between germline ends came to 4 bases.

This rearrangement joins TRBV18 to TRBJ2-2, with a weak D call TRBD1 (6 bases). The V gene lost 3 bases and the J gene lost 2 bases, with 13 bases spanning the gap. This CDR3 region has 16 residues. Germline loops: CDR1 KGHSH, CDR2 LQKENI. CDR3 protein: CASSPGQLLNTGELFF. The DNA for the CDR3 is TGTGCCAGCTCACCCGGACAGCTATTAAACACCGGGGAGCTGTTTTTT.

This clone was detected a few times. The rearrangement joins TRBV2 to TRBJ1-4; tentative D call: TRBD1 (6 bases). Per the germline V gene, CDR1 is SNHLY and CDR2 is FYNNEI. This CDR3 has 16 amino acids. Trimming took off 6 bases at V and 1 base at J, with 15 bases between the two ends. CDR3 sequence (DNA): TGTGCCAGCAGACCACGGGGGGCCGGAACTAATGAAAAACTGTTTTTT. It is translated as CASRPRGAGTNEKLFF.

This sequence joins TRBV27 and TRBJ1-1; possibly TRBD1 for D (5 bases). Germline-derived CDR1 and CDR2 are MNHEY and SMNVEV (reference sequence). This CDR3 is built from 14 residues. The ends were cut back, 3 bases at V and 2 bases at J, with 10 bases in the middle. The chain's CDR3 is CASSFGQFNTEAFF. DNA of the CDR3: TGTGCCAGCAGTTTCGGACAATTTAACACTGAAGCTTTCTTT.

The CDR3 DNA follows: TGTGCAAGTCGCTTAGCTCCAGGCACTAGCGGGAGGTACACCGGGGAGCTGTTTTTT. Residues: CASRLAPGTSGRYTGELFF. V is TRBV12-2 and J is TRBJ2-2; TRBD2, the table's D call, lacks a check against the DNA. TRBV12-2 is flagged as a pseudogene. The CDR3 consists of 19 residues.

This clone was detected a few times. V usage is TRBV6-5 and J usage is TRBJ1-2; the D gene is possibly TRBD1 (6 bases). Germline CDR1 is MNHEY and CDR2 is SVGAGI. V was pared by 0 bases and J by 4 bases, with 12 bases between. This CDR3 comprises 15 residues. The CDR3 region has the DNA TGTGCCAGCAGTTACTCGAGCAGGGGCAGCTATGGCTACACCTTC. It codes for CASSYSSRGSYGYTF.

The V gene is TRBV6-5, the J gene TRBJ1-1; D not certain. V lost 0 bases to trimming and J lost 6 bases, with 14 bases between them. The CDR3 is 15 residues long. Germline lookup yields CDR1 MNHEY and CDR2 SVGAGI. The CDR3 sequence is CASSYSNSVGAEAFF. DNA of the CDR3: TGTGCCAGCAGTTACTCTAACAGTGTCGGGGCTGAAGCTTTCTTT.

This clone has just a few counts. The genes are TRBV5-4 and TRBJ2-1, with 8 nucleotides matching TRBD1. The germline gives CDR1 SGHNT, CDR2 YYREEE (reference sequence). The ends lost 6 bases at V and 3 bases at J; junction bases unmatched: 8. This CDR3 has 15 amino acids. This CDR3 reads CASTYGQGLYNEQFF. CDR3 sequence (DNA): TGTGCCAGCACGTACGGACAGGGACTCTACAATGAGCAGTTCTTC.

The chain carries TRBV7-8 and TRBJ2-7; possible D gene TRBD1, 6 bases. Germline V gives CDR1 SGHVS, CDR2 FQNEAQ. The CDR3 consists of 15 residues. The ends were cut back, 1 base at V and 0 bases at J, with 10 bases in the middle. The CDR3 DNA follows: TGTGCCAGCAGCTTAGTCGCAGGGGACTCCTACGAGCAGTACTTC. It encodes CASSLVAGDSYEQYF.

As to this clone: Compared with germline, one end of the junction differs, possibly owing to a read error. This chain uses TRBV7-9 with TRBJ2-7; a possible D gene is TRBD1 (6 bases). This CDR3 is built from 15 residues. Germline V gives CDR1 SEHNR, CDR2 FQNEAQ (reference sequence). CDR3 region: CSSSSFLWTDNEQYF. The CDR3 nucleotides read TGTTCCAGCAGCTCATTTTTGTGGACAGACAACGAGCAGTACTTC. Together with reference TRBV7-9 and TRBJ2-7, the CDR3 gives the full variable domain: DTGVSQNPRHKITKRGQNVTFRCDPISEHNRLYWYRQTLGQGPEFLTYFQNEAQLEKSRLLSDRFSAERPKGSFSTLEIQRTEQGDSAMYLCSSSSFLWTDNEQYFGPGTRLTVT.

V is TRBV7-6 and J is TRBJ2-3; 10 bases are a match to TRBD2. The CDR3 covers 16 residues. Germline lookup yields CDR1 SGHVS and CDR2 FNYEAQ. After removal of 4 bases from V and 3 bases from J, the junction contained 7 bases not matched to a gene. The CDR3 region is CASSSGSGGGTDTQYF. CDR3 bases: TGTGCCAGCAGCTCCGGCAGCGGGGGGGGGACAGATACGCAGTATTTT.

The V call is TRBV5-1, the J call TRBJ2-3; 9 bases are shared with TRBD1. The trim removed 4 bases at V and 4 bases at J, leaving 4 bases unmatched. The CDR3 is 14 residues long. The germline V gene encodes CDR1 SGHRS and CDR2 YFSETQ. This chain's CDR3 is CASSPRTGADTQYF. CDR3 in DNA: TGCGCCAGCAGCCCGAGGACAGGGGCAGATACGCAGTATTTT.

The chain's CDR3 is CASSTPPGTSGVYEQYF. For the CDR3, the DNA is TGTGCCAGTAGTACTCCACCCGGGACTAGCGGGGTCTACGAGCAGTACTTC. The chain employs TRBV19 and TRBJ2-7; TRBD2 aligns across 13 bases. Germline CDR1 LNHDA, CDR2 SQIVND (reference sequence). The CDR3 spans 17 residues. The trim removed 4 bases at V and 3 bases at J, leaving 9 bases unmatched. Looking up the rest from reference TRBV19 and TRBJ2-7 gives the full variable domain: DGGITQSPKYLFRKEGQNVTLSCEQNLNHDAMYWYRQDPGQGLRLIYYSQIVNDFQKGDIAEGYSVSREKKESFPLTVTSAQKNPTAFYLCASSTPPGTSGVYEQYFGPGTRLTVT.

This clone was seen a few times. V is TRBV7-9 and J is TRBJ2-1; 8 bases are shared with TRBD2. V shed 7 bases and J 7 bases; nucleotides not matched to a gene: 12. Germline loops: CDR1 SEHNR, CDR2 FQNEAQ (reference sequence). The CDR3 totals 15 residues. CDR3 coding DNA: TGTGCCAGCAACCCGGGAGGGCCGGTATCGAATGAGCAGTTCTTC. Its translation is CASNPGGPVSNEQFF.

Points on this clone: Mismatch with germline at one junction end may stem from a read error. The chain has TRBV7-9 and TRBJ2-5, with a weak D call TRBD1 (6 bases). The CDR3 has 16 residues. Germline V gives CDR1 SEHNR, CDR2 FQNEAQ (reference sequence). The CDR3 DNA sequence: TGTTCCAGCAGCTTAGGGTCCTCAGGGGTCCAAGAGACCCAGTACTTC. Amino acid sequence: CSSSLGSSGVQETQYF.

The genes are TRBV6-5 and TRBJ1-1; 9 bases fit TRBD1. The CDR3 totals 16 residues. Germline V gives CDR1 MNHEY, CDR2 SVGAGI. With 2 bases clipped from V and 4 bases from J, the junction kept 8 bases outside the gene matches. As DNA, the CDR3 is TGTGCCAGCAGTTACAAGCACAGGGGGCGATCCACTGAAGCTTTCTTT. Translating it yields CASSYKHRGRSTEAFF.

This chain links TRBV11-3 with TRBJ2-7, with D possibly TRBD2 on 6 matching bases. Trimming took off 5 bases at V and 7 bases at J, with 12 bases between the two ends. The CDR3 covers 12 residues. Germline CDR1 reads SGHNT; CDR2 reads YENEEA. The CDR3 reads CASSQTAGEQYF. The CDR3 DNA sequence: TGTGCCAGCAGCCAAACGGCGGGGGAGCAGTACTTC.

The rearrangement links TRBV7-9 to TRBJ2-7, with D unclear. In germline, CDR1 is SEHNR, CDR2 FQNEAQ (reference sequence). Trimming left V 0 bases short and J 4 bases short, with 10 bases between. The CDR3 runs to 14 residues. This chain's CDR3 is CASSLAGEPYEQYF. CDR3 nucleotide sequence: TGTGCCAGCAGCTTAGCCGGAGAACCTTACGAGCAGTACTTC.

The chain employs TRBV2 and TRBJ2-5; D is possibly TRBD1 (6 bases). Trimming cost V 8 bases and J 1 base, with 17 bases left between them. The CDR3 totals 15 residues. Germline CDR1 is SNHLY and CDR2 is FYNNEI. The CDR3 reads CASAVTGTLQETQYF. The CDR3 region has the DNA TGTGCCAGCGCGGTTACCGGGACACTCCAAGAGACCCAGTACTTC.

This chain joins TRBV12-1 and TRBJ1-2; TRBD1 was called by the table and not checked on the DNA. TRBV12-1 is a listed pseudogene. The CDR3 totals 17 residues. The CDR3 here is CASSFIDRGSSNYGYTF. The CDR3 DNA reads TGTGCCAGCAGCTTCATTGACAGGGGCAGTTCCAACTATGGCTACACCTTC.